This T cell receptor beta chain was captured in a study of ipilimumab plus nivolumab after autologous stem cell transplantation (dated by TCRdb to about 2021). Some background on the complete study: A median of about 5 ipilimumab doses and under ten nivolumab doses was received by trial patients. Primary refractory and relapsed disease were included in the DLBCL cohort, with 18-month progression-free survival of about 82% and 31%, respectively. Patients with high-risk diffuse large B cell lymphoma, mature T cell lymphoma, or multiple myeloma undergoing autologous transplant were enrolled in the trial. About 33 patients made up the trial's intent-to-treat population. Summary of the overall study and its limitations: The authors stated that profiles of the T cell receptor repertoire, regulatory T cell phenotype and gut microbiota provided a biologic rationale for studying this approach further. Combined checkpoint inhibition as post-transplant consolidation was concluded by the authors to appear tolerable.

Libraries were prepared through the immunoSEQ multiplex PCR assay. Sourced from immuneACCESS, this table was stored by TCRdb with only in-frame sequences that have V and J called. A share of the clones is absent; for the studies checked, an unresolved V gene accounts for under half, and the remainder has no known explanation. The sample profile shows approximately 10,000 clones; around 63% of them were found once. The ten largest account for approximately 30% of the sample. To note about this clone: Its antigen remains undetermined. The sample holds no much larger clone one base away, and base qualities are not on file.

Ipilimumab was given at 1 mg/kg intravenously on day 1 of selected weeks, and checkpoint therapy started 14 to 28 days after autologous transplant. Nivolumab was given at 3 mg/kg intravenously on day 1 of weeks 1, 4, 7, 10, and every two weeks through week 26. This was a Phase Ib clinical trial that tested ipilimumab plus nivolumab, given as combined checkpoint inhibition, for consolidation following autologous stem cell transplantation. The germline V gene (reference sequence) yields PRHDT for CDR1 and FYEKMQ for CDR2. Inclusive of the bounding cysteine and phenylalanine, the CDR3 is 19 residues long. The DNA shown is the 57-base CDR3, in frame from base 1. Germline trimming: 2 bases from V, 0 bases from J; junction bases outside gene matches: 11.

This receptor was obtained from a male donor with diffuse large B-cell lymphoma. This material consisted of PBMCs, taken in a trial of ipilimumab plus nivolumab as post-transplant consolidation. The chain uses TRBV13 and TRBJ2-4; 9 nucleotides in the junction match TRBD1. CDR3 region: CASSLWDRARGLAKNIQYF. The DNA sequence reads TGTGCCAGCAGCTTATGGGACAGGGCTAGGGGTTTAGCCAAAAACATTCAGTACTTC.